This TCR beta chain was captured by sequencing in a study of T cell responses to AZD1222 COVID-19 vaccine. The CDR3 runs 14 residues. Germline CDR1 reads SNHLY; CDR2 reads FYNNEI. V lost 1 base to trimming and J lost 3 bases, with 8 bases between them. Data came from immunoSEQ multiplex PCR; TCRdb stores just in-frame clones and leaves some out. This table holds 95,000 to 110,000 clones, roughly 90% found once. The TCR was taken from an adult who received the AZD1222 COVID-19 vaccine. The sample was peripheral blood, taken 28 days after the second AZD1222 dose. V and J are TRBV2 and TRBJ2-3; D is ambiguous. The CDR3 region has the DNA TGTGCCAGCAGTGAAGAGATCGTGACAGATACGCAGTATTTT. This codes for CASSEEIVTDTQYF.